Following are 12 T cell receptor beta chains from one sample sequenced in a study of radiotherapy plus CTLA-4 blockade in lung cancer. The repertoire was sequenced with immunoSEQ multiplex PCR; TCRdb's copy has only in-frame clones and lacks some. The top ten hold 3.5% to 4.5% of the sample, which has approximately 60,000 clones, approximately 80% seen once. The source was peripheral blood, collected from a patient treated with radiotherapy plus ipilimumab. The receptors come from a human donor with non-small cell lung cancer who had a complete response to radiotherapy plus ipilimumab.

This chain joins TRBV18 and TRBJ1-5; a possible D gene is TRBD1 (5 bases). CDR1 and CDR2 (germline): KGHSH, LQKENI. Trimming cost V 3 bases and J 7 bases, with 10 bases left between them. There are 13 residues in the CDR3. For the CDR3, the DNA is TGTGCCAGCTCACCCGCGCGGGACCAGCCCCAGCATTTT. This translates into CASSPARDQPQHF.

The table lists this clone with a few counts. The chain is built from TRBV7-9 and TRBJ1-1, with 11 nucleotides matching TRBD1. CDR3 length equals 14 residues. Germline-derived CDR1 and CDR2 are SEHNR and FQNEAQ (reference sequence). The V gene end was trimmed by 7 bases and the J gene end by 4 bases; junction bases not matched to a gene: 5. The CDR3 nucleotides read TGTGCCAGCACCTTGGACAGGGGGCTCACTGAAGCTTTCTTT. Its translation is CASTLDRGLTEAFF. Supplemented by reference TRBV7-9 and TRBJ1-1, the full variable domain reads DTGVSQNPRHKITKRGQNVTFRCDPISEHNRLYWYRQTLGQGPEFLTYFQNEAQLEKSRLLSDRFSAERPKGSFSTLEIQRTEQGDSAMYLCASTLDRGLTEAFFGQGTRLTVV.

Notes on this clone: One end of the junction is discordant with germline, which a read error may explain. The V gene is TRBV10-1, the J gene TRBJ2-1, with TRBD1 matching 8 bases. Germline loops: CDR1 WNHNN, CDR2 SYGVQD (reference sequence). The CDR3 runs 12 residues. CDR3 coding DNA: TGCGCCAGCAGTGGCCCCGACAGGGGACGAGTCTTC. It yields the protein CASSGPDRGRVF.

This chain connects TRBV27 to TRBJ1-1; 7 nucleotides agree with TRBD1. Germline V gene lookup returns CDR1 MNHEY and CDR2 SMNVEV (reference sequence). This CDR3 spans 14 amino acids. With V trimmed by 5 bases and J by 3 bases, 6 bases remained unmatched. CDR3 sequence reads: CASSPSQGHTEAFF. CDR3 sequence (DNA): TGTGCCAGCAGTCCGTCACAGGGGCACACTGAAGCTTTCTTT.

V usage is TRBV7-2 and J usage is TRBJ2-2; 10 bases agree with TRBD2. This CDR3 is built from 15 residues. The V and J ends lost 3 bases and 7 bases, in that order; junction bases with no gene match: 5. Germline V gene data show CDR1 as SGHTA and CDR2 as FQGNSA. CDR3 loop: CASSFSASGGGELFF. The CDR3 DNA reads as TGTGCCAGCAGCTTTTCTGCTAGCGGGGGCGGGGAGCTGTTTTTT.

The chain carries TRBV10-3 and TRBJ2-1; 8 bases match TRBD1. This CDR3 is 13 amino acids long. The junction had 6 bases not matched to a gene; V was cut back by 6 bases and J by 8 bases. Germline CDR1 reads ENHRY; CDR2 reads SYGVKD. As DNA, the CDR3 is TGTGCCATCAGAAAGGGACAGGAGGATGAGCAGTTCTTC. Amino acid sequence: CAIRKGQEDEQFF.

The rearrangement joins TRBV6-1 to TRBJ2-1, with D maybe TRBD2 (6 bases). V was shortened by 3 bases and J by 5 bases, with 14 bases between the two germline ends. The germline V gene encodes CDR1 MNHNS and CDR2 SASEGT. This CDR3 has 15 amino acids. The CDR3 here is CASSDGGVGDNEQFF. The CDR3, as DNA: TGTGCCAGCAGTGATGGAGGGGTGGGGGACAATGAGCAGTTCTTC.

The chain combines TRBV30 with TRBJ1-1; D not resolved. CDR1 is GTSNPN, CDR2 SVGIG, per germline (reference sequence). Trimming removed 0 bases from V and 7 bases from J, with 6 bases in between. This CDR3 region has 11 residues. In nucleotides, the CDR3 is TGTGCCTGGAGTGTATCTTATGAAGCTTTCTTT. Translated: CAWSVSYEAFF.

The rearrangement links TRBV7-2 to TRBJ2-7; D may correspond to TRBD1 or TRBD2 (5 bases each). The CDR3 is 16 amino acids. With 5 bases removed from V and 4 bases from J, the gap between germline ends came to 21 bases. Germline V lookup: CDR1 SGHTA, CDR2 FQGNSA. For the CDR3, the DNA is TGTGCCAGCAGCCACTTAAGAGGGGAAAGGTCTTACGAGCAGTACTTC. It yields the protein CASSHLRGERSYEQYF.

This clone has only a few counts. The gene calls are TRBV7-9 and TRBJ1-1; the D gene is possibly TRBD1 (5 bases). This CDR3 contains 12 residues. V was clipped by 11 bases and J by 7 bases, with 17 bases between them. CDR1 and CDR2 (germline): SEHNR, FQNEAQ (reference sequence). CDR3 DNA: TGTGCCCTCGGGCGGGGGGATCATGAAGCTTTCTTT. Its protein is CALGRGDHEAFF.

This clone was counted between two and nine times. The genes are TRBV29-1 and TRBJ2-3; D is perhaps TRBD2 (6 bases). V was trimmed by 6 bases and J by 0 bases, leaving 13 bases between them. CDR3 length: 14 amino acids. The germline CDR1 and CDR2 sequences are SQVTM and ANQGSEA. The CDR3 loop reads CSVRETTSTDTQYF. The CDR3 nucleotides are TGCAGCGTACGGGAGACTACTAGCACAGATACGCAGTATTTT.

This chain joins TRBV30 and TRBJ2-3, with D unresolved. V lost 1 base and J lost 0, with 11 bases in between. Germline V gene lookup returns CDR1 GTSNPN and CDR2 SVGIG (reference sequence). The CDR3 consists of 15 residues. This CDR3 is CAWSAKLPSTDTQYF. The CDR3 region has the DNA TGTGCCTGGAGTGCTAAACTCCCGAGCACAGATACGCAGTATTTT.